This T cell receptor (beta chain) was recovered during a study of blood T cell repertoires in COVID-19. Study at large: PBMCs, B-cell-depleted T cells, or T cells provided the cDNA or gDNA that made up the material.

Individuals aged roughly 18 to 95 years were recruited from about two dozen US areas. In Cohort 3, a recovered donor had either two negative PCRs, clearance, or symptom resolution. How the authors handled the data: Estimation of nucleated cell counts was performed using reference gene primer amplification. Assay: immunoSEQ multiplex PCR; the TCRdb copy retains only in-frame clones and omits some. From that table come the V and J calls and clone size; the DNA was used to work out D and trimming. The sample consists of about 300,000 clones, more than 75% of them appearing once. V was clipped by 2 bases and J by 7 bases, with 15 bases between them. This CDR3 spans 14 amino acids. CDR1 KGHSH and CDR2 LQKENI come from the germline V gene.

This sequence was found in a woman aged 18-35 years who had recovered from COVID-19. The rearrangement joins TRBV18 to TRBJ2-7; D not certain. Material: PBMCs or T cells enriched from blood (not recorded which). The CDR3, as DNA: TGTGCCAGCTCACCAAGAATGGCGGAGTGGGAGCAGTACTTC. It encodes CASSPRMAEWEQYF.